This TCR beta chain was obtained from a study of T cell responses to AZD1222 COVID-19 vaccine. From germline, CDR1 is SGHTA and CDR2 FQGNSA. V lost 5 bases to trimming and J lost 2 bases, with 16 bases between them. The CDR3 is 16 amino acids. Produced via immunoSEQ multiplex PCR; TCRdb's table is partial and in-frame only. Among 100,000 to 150,000 clones listed, around 87% were seen once. The TCR originated in an adult in good health. The chain recombines TRBV7-2 with TRBJ1-3; D may be TRBD1 (5 bases). The sequenced sample was peripheral blood, obtained on day 0 of AZD1222 vaccination. The CDR3 region is CASSLPRGITGNTIYF. CDR3 DNA: TGTGCCAGCAGCCTTCCGAGGGGTATTACTGGAAACACCATATATTTT. The full variable domain, in which reference TRBV7-2 and TRBJ1-3 provide the parts outside the CDR3, is GAGVSQSPSNKVTEKGKDVELRCDPISGHTALYWYRQSLGQGLEFLIYFQGNSAPDKSGLPSDRFSAERTGGSVSTLTIQRTQQEDSAVYLCASSLPRGITGNTIYFGEGSWLTVV.